The 4 T cell receptor beta chains in this list originate from one sample, sequenced in a study of OX40 agonist ivuxolimab in advanced cancers. The table came from immunoSEQ multiplex PCR; TCRdb's copy has only in-frame clones and leaves some out. The sample lists about 71,000 clones; about 90% were seen once. This specimen consisted of CD4+ or CD8+ T cells sorted from blood, obtained in a trial of the OX40 agonist ivuxolimab. The receptor source for this set is an adult with an advanced solid tumor such as melanoma, head and neck, liver or kidney cancer.

In its sample, this clone was seen once. This rearrangement joins TRBV9 to TRBJ2-3; 10 nucleotides align to TRBD2. From germline, CDR1 is SGDLS and CDR2 YYNGEE. V lost 0 bases and J lost 1; bases outside the gene matches: 5. The CDR3 spans 17 residues. The CDR3 DNA reads TGTGCCAGCAGCGTAGGCGGGGGGACTAGCGGCACAGATACGCAGTATTTT. Its translation is CASSVGGGTSGTDTQYF.

The chain employs TRBV15 and TRBJ1-3; no reliable D call. The V and J ends lost 1 base and 4 bases respectively, with 8 bases between them. The germline V gene has CDR1 LNHNV and CDR2 YYDKDF (reference sequence). This CDR3 is built from 14 residues. CDR3 in DNA: TGTGCCACCAGCAGAGGAGGGTCCGGAAACACCATATATTTT. Amino acid sequence: CATSRGGSGNTIYF.

This chain connects TRBV7-9 to TRBJ1-1; D call uncertain. The CDR3 totals 12 residues. The V gene lost 6 bases and the J gene lost 4 bases, with 9 bases spanning the gap. CDR1 SEHNR and CDR2 FQNEAQ come from the germline V gene (reference sequence). The CDR3 region is CASSFSGTEAFF. As DNA, the CDR3 is TGTGCCAGCAGTTTCAGTGGCACTGAAGCTTTCTTT.

The gene calls are TRBV4-3 and TRBJ1-1, with TRBD1 as a possible D gene (5 bases). The V gene's germline CDR1 is LGHNA and CDR2 YSLEER. This CDR3 spans 17 amino acids. V shed 0 bases and J shed 0 bases, with 14 bases lying between them. The CDR3 DNA is TGCGCCAGCAGCCAAGACGTTTGGGCAGGGATGAACACTGAAGCTTTCTTT. It encodes CASSQDVWAGMNTEAFF.